A single sample gave rise to the 32 T cell receptor beta chains below, sequenced in a study of long-term antiretroviral therapy in people with HIV (dated by TCRdb to the early 2020s). Sequencing of the TRB variable region was done with the immunoSEQ hsTCRB v3.0 assay at survey level resolution. TCRdb provides this immuneACCESS table in a form limited to in-frame rearrangements. Some clones are lacking; in checked studies, under half of them reflect an unresolved V gene, and why the rest are absent is not known. The sample table contains roughly 20,000 clones; only one count was recorded for 70% to 85% of them. The biggest ten clones account for roughly a tenth of the sample. The sample consisted of unsorted PBMCs, taken 4.1 years after starting antiretroviral therapy. These receptors came from a woman aged 40 to 55 with HIV.

V usage is TRBV7-9 and J usage is TRBJ2-2; D ambiguous. Between the trimmed V and J ends, which lost 6 bases and 0 bases, there was a span of 5 bases. CDR3 length: 13 residues. In germline, CDR1 is SEHNR, CDR2 FQNEAQ (reference sequence). CDR3 nucleotide sequence: TGTGCCAGCAGGAAAGCGAACACCGGGGAGCTGTTTTTT. Its translation: CASRKANTGELFF.

The genes are TRBV5-1 and TRBJ2-3; 9 bases line up with TRBD2. The CDR3 totals 16 residues. Germline lookup yields CDR1 SGHRS and CDR2 YFSETQ. The J segment lost 4 bases and the V segment lost 4 bases, leaving 10 bases of the junction unmatched. The CDR3 DNA sequence: TGCGCCAGCAGCCTAGGCGCGGGGGGGCATTCAGATACGCAGTATTTT. It codes for CASSLGAGGHSDTQYF.

This chain links TRBV29-1 with TRBJ2-5; 10 bases are a match to TRBD1. Per the germline V gene, CDR1 is SQVTM and CDR2 is ANQGSEA. J was trimmed by 5 bases and V by 4 bases; bases with no gene match: 4. The CDR3 totals 13 residues. The CDR3 bases are TGCAGCGTTGGACAGGGGGCGCGGGAGACCCAGTACTTC. The encoded protein is CSVGQGARETQYF.

The J gene is TRBJ1-5, the V gene TRBV19, with D possibly being TRBD1 (5 bases). This CDR3 comprises 14 residues. V was cut by 8 bases and J by 2 bases, with 13 bases left in between. Germline V gene sequence: CDR1 LNHDA, CDR2 SQIVND (reference sequence). CDR3 sequence (DNA): TGTGCCAGTTGGGAGGGGCGAGGCAATCAGCCCCAGCATTTT. This gives the protein CASWEGRGNQPQHF.

V is TRBV15 and J is TRBJ1-2; D gene unclear. This CDR3 spans 15 amino acids. The germline V gene has CDR1 LNHNV and CDR2 YYDKDF (reference sequence). Trimming took 5 bases from V and 0 from J, leaving 13 bases between them. This CDR3 reads CATSGRWGANYGYTF. In DNA form, the CDR3 reads TGTGCCACCAGCGGAAGGTGGGGAGCTAACTATGGCTACACCTTC.

The V and J genes are TRBV4-1 and TRBJ2-5; a possible D gene is TRBD2 (5 bases). CDR1 MGHRA and CDR2 YSYEKL come from the germline V gene. The CDR3 spans 15 residues. With 1 base removed from V and 1 base from J, the gap between germline ends came to 10 bases. The chain's CDR3 is CASSQGVTSQETQYF. CDR3 in DNA: TGCGCCAGCAGCCAAGGGGTTACTAGCCAAGAGACCCAGTACTTC.

The chain recombines TRBV29-1 with TRBJ2-3; 7 bases agree with TRBD2. Germline CDR1 is SQVTM and CDR2 is ANQGSEA. The CDR3 loop spans 14 amino acids. Trimming cost V 2 bases and J 2 bases; bases outside gene matches: 4. The CDR3 region has the DNA TGCAGCGTTGAACCTAGCGGCTACACAGATACGCAGTATTTT. Protein: CSVEPSGYTDTQYF.

J is TRBJ2-1 and V is TRBV11-3; D ambiguous. Trimming cost V 1 base and J 2 bases, with 3 bases left between them. CDR1 is SGHNT, CDR2 YENEEA, per germline. The CDR3 is 13 amino acids. CDR3 in DNA: TGTGCCAGCAGCTTAGGCCCCTACAATGAGCAGTTCTTC. Protein product: CASSLGPYNEQFF.

The chain employs TRBV4-3 and TRBJ2-5; the D gene could be TRBD1 or TRBD2 (5 bases each). Germline V gene sequence: CDR1 LGHNA, CDR2 YSLEER. The ends were cut back, 0 bases at V and 5 bases at J, with 16 bases in the middle. The CDR3 runs 16 residues. CDR3 in DNA: TGCGCCAGCAGCCAAGATTGGTGGGACCCGATGGAGACCCAGTACTTC. Amino acid sequence: CASSQDWWDPMETQYF.

V is TRBV7-9 and J is TRBJ1-1; 7 bases match TRBD1. Germline V gene data show CDR1 as SEHNR and CDR2 as FQNEAQ (reference sequence). The CDR3 loop spans 15 amino acids. J was trimmed by 4 bases and V by 5 bases; bases with no gene match: 10. CDR3 loop: CASSTRQGGGTEAFF. CDR3 sequence (DNA): TGTGCCAGCAGCACCCGACAGGGCGGGGGCACTGAAGCTTTCTTT.

The chain links TRBV19 to TRBJ1-2; D is unresolved. This CDR3 is 13 amino acids long. In germline, CDR1 is LNHDA, CDR2 SQIVND (reference sequence). Trimming removed 8 bases from V and 4 bases from J, with 14 bases in between. In nucleotides, the CDR3 is TGTGCCAGTCAGCGCGCGAGCTTCTATGGCTACACCTTC. Its protein product is CASQRASFYGYTF.

The chain carries TRBV11-2 and TRBJ1-2, with 8 nucleotides matching TRBD1. The CDR3 consists of 19 residues. The V segment lost 3 bases and the J segment 0 bases; nucleotides outside the gene matches: 15. Germline V lookup: CDR1 SGHAT, CDR2 FQNNGV. The CDR3 DNA reads as TGTGCCAGCAGCTTCCGGACAGGGAGGACAGGACAAGCTAACTATGGCTACACCTTC. Translated, it gives CASSFRTGRTGQANYGYTF.

The chain is built from TRBV28 and TRBJ1-2; tentatively, D is TRBD1 (5 bases). V dropped 6 bases and J dropped 6 bases, with 17 bases sitting between them. The CDR3 has 14 residues. Germline-derived CDR1 and CDR2 are MDHEN and SYDVKM. The CDR3 DNA sequence: TGTGCCAGCAGCCTCCGACAGAACTGGAATGGCTACACCTTC. The encoded protein is CASSLRQNWNGYTF.

The chain combines TRBV7-9 with TRBJ1-2; D might be TRBD1 (6 bases). V was trimmed by 1 base and J by 6 bases, leaving 15 bases between them. CDR3 size: 15 residues. Germline V gene data show CDR1 as SEHNR and CDR2 as FQNEAQ (reference sequence). CDR3 loop: CASSLGGGPANGYTF. As DNA, the CDR3 is TGTGCCAGCAGCTTAGGTGGGGGGCCTGCGAATGGCTACACCTTC.

This sequence joins TRBV7-6 and TRBJ2-5; maybe TRBD2 (6 bases). Germline V lookup: CDR1 SGHVS, CDR2 FNYEAQ. CDR3 length: 16 residues. V lost 1 base and J 5 bases, leaving 17 bases between the germline ends. This CDR3 reads CASSLERVAGWETQYF. The CDR3 region has the DNA TGTGCCAGCAGCTTAGAGCGGGTAGCTGGATGGGAGACCCAGTACTTC.

This clone was detected once. The chain joins TRBV11-3 to TRBJ2-7; 11 bases match TRBD1. The CDR3 extends over 15 amino acids. Trimming took 5 bases from V and 5 from J; bases not matched to a gene: 8. The germline V gene encodes CDR1 SGHNT and CDR2 YENEEA. CDR3 in DNA: TGTGCCAGCAGCGCGCGGACAGGGGGCGGGAACGAGCAGTACTTC. It is translated as CASSARTGGGNEQYF.

The chain carries TRBV9 and TRBJ2-1; unclear D gene. CDR1 SGDLS and CDR2 YYNGEE come from the germline V gene. The CDR3 length is 14 residues. Deletions cut 3 bases from V and 0 bases from J, with 7 bases between. The CDR3 nucleotides are TGTGCCAGCAGCGCGACTGGCTCCTACAATGAGCAGTTCTTC. Amino acids: CASSATGSYNEQFF.

There are a few counts of this clone. The rearrangement joins TRBV29-1 to TRBJ2-7; unclear D gene. From germline, CDR1 is SQVTM and CDR2 ANQGSEA. Trimming took off 0 bases at V and 5 bases at J, with 8 bases between the two ends. The CDR3 length is 12 residues. In DNA form, the CDR3 reads TGCAGCGTTGAAGATCTGGGGAACGAGCAGTACTTC. Translation gives CSVEDLGNEQYF.

The chain recombines TRBV5-1 with TRBJ2-5; 8 nucleotides align to TRBD1. V gave up 3 bases and J gave up 3 bases; unmatched junction bases: 4. Germline CDR1 is SGHRS and CDR2 is YFSETQ. This CDR3 spans 14 amino acids. The CDR3 region has the DNA TGCGCCAGCAGCTGGACAGGGTTCAAAGAGACCCAGTACTTC. Its translation: CASSWTGFKETQYF.

This chain uses TRBV7-7 with TRBJ1-5; unclear D gene. Germline lookup yields CDR1 SSHAT and CDR2 FNYEAQ (reference sequence). Trimming cost V 0 bases and J 0 bases, with 6 bases left between them. The CDR3 has 15 amino acids. Written as DNA, the CDR3 is TGTGCCAGCAGCTTAGCAGGGCCTAGCAATCAGCCCCAGCATTTT. This encodes CASSLAGPSNQPQHF.

This clone was seen a few times. This sequence joins TRBV30 and TRBJ1-2; a weak D match, TRBD1 (5 bases). Trimming cost V 4 bases and J 6 bases, with 12 bases left between them. From germline, CDR1 is GTSNPN and CDR2 SVGIG (reference sequence). This CDR3 contains 12 residues. The CDR3 is CAWTGFANGYTF. For the CDR3, the DNA is TGTGCCTGGACAGGGTTTGCAAATGGCTACACCTTC. The complete variable domain, with remaining parts taken from reference TRBV30 and TRBJ1-2, reads SQTIHQWPATLVQPVGSPLSLECTVEGTSNPNLYWYRQAAGRGLQLLFYSVGIGQISSEVPQNLSASRPQDRQFILSSKKLLLSDSGFYLCAWTGFANGYTFGSGTRLTVV.

This clone showed up just a few times. The chain joins TRBV7-9 to TRBJ2-7; the D gene is possibly TRBD2 (5 bases). Germline CDR1 and CDR2: SEHNR and FQNEAQ (reference sequence). The CDR3 is 12 residues long. Trimming stripped 5 bases from V and 4 bases from J, with 9 bases between. CDR3 region: CASSLGSYEQYF. In DNA, the CDR3 is TGTGCCAGCAGCCTGGGGAGTTACGAGCAGTACTTC.

This chain links TRBV5-4 with TRBJ2-2; 11 nucleotides agree with TRBD2. Germline trimming cut 3 bases from V and 5 bases from J; bases unmatched to any gene: 9. The CDR3 has 17 residues. The germline V gene encodes CDR1 SGHNT and CDR2 YYREEE (reference sequence). The CDR3 DNA follows: TGTGCCAGCAGCTCTCTCCTAGCGGGAGGTGAAACCGGGGAGCTGTTTTTT. It is translated as CASSSLLAGGETGELFF. Based on the CDR3 plus reference TRBV5-4 and TRBJ2-2, the full variable domain is ETGVTQSPTHLIKTRGQQVTLRCSSQSGHNTVSWYQQALGQGPQFIFQYYREEENGRGNFPPRFSGLQFPNYSSELNVNALELDDSALYLCASSSLLAGGETGELFFGEGSRLTVL.

The V and J genes are TRBV5-6 and TRBJ2-7; D remains ambiguous. The CDR3 contains 11 residues. From germline, CDR1 is SGHDT and CDR2 YYEEEE. The V and J ends lost 3 bases and 11 bases respectively, with 12 bases between them. DNA of the CDR3: TGTGCCAGCAGCTCCGACCTGAGCGAGTACTTC. This codes for CASSSDLSEYF.

The chain joins TRBV27 to TRBJ1-5; D is unclear. The CDR3 covers 18 residues. Germline lookup yields CDR1 MNHEY and CDR2 SMNVEV (reference sequence). V gave up 1 base and J gave up 7 bases, with 23 bases separating them. The CDR3, as DNA: TGTGCCAGCAGTTTATTAAGCTCGGCAGGCCCCCCCGGGCAGCCCCAGCATTTT. It codes for CASSLLSSAGPPGQPQHF.

This clone was seen only a few times. The genes are TRBV10-3 and TRBJ1-3; D unresolved. The CDR3 totals 12 residues. Germline-derived CDR1 and CDR2 are ENHRY and SYGVKD. Trimming removed 0 bases from V and 3 bases from J, with 0 bases in between. The CDR3 DNA is TGTGCCATCAGTGAGTCTGGAAACACCATATATTTT. Protein product: CAISESGNTIYF.

The rearrangement joins TRBV4-2 to TRBJ2-3; D remains unclear. Looked up from germline, CDR1 is LGHNA and CDR2 is YNFKEQ. V lost 0 bases, J lost 3 bases, and 4 bases lay in between. CDR3 length: 13 residues. The CDR3 nucleotides read TGTGCCAGCAGCCAAGAACTAACAGATACGCAGTATTTT. Its translation is CASSQELTDTQYF.

The rearrangement uses TRBV7-2 and TRBJ1-5; D gene unclear. Germline lookup yields CDR1 SGHTA and CDR2 FQGNSA. The V end lost 4 bases, the J end lost 0 bases, and 10 bases lay between the germline ends. CDR3 length: 15 residues. The CDR3 is CASSSDGHSNQPQHF. In nucleotides, the CDR3 is TGTGCCAGCAGCTCGGACGGGCATAGCAATCAGCCCCAGCATTTT. Using reference TRBV7-2 and TRBJ1-5 for the parts outside the CDR3, the full variable domain is GAGVSQSPSNKVTEKGKDVELRCDPISGHTALYWYRQSLGQGLEFLIYFQGNSAPDKSGLPSDRFSAERTGGSVSTLTIQRTQQEDSAVYLCASSSDGHSNQPQHFGDGTRLSIL.

The table lists this clone with a count of one. The chain employs TRBV11-2 and TRBJ2-3, with D perhaps TRBD2 (6 bases). In germline, CDR1 is SGHAT, CDR2 FQNNGV. V was clipped by 1 base and J by 2 bases, with 19 bases between them. The CDR3 covers 18 residues. The CDR3 loop is CASSLGLLAATNTDTQYF. In nucleotides, the CDR3 is TGTGCCAGCAGCTTAGGTCTACTAGCCGCCACTAACACAGATACGCAGTATTTT.

This chain joins TRBV7-6 and TRBJ2-5; unclear D gene. This CDR3 has 14 amino acids. V was trimmed by 1 base and J by 2 bases, leaving 8 bases between them. Germline V gene data show CDR1 as SGHVS and CDR2 as FNYEAQ. This CDR3 is CASSLGGLQETQYF. The DNA for the CDR3 is TGTGCCAGCAGCTTAGGTGGGCTTCAAGAGACCCAGTACTTC. Together with reference TRBV7-6 and TRBJ2-5, the CDR3 gives the full variable domain: GAGVSQSPRYKVTKRGQDVALRCDPISGHVSLYWYRQALGQGPEFLTYFNYEAQQDKSGLPNDRFSAERPEGSISTLTIQRTEQRDSAMYRCASSLGGLQETQYFGPGTRLLVL.

This clone was found a few times. The chain uses TRBV4-1 and TRBJ1-5; no clear D. Trimming stripped 0 bases from V and 5 bases from J, with 11 bases between. Germline V gene sequence: CDR1 MGHRA, CDR2 YSYEKL. CDR3 length: 15 amino acids. This chain's CDR3 is CASSQDYIRDQPQHF. The CDR3 DNA sequence: TGCGCCAGCAGCCAAGATTACATAAGGGATCAGCCCCAGCATTTT.

This sequence joins TRBV4-1 and TRBJ2-7, with D perhaps matching TRBD1 (5 bases). The CDR3 length is 15 residues. Germline V gene sequence: CDR1 MGHRA, CDR2 YSYEKL. The germline V and J ends were trimmed by 3 bases and 2 bases, with 14 bases remaining between them. CDR3 region: CASSHPRAGTYEQYF. The DNA of the CDR3 is TGCGCCAGCAGCCACCCCAGGGCAGGAACCTACGAGCAGTACTTC.